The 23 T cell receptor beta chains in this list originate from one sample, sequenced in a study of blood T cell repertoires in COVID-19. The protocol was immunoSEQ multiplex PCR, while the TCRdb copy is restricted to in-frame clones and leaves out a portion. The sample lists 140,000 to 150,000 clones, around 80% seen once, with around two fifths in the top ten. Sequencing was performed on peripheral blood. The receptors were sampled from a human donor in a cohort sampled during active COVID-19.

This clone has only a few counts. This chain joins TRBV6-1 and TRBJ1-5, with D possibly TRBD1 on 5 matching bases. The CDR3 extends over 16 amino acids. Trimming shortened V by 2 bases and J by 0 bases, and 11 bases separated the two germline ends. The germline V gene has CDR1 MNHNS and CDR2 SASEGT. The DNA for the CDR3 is TGTGCCAGCAGTGAAAGGGGTATTCTTAGCAATCAGCCCCAGCATTTT. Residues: CASSERGILSNQPQHF.

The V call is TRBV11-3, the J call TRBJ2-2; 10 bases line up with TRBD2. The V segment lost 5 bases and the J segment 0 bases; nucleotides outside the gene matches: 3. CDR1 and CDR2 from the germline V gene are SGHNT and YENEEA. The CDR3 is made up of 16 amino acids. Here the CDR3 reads CASSPGLASNTGELFF. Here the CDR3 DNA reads TGTGCCAGCAGCCCGGGACTAGCGTCGAACACCGGGGAGCTGTTTTTT.

DNA of the CDR3: TGTGCCAGCAGTTACCCCGGGCAAGAGACCCAGTACTTC. This codes for CASSYPGQETQYF. V is TRBV7-8 and J is TRBJ2-5; D unclear. The CDR3 has 13 residues. Germline V gene sequence: CDR1 SGHVS, CDR2 FQNEAQ. Trimming left V 6 bases short and J 2 bases short, with 10 bases between.

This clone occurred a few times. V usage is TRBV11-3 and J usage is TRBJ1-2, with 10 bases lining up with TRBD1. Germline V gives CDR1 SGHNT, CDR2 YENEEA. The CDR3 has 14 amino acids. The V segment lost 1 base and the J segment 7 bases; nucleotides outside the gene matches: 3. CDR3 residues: CASSLAGTGAGYTF. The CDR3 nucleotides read TGTGCCAGCAGCTTAGCCGGGACAGGGGCTGGCTACACCTTC.

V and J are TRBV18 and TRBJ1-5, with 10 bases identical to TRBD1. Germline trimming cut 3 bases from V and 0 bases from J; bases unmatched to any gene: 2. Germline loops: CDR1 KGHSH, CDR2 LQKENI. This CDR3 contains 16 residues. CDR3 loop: CASSPGTGDSNQPQHF. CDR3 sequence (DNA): TGTGCCAGCTCACCCGGGACAGGGGATAGCAATCAGCCCCAGCATTTT.

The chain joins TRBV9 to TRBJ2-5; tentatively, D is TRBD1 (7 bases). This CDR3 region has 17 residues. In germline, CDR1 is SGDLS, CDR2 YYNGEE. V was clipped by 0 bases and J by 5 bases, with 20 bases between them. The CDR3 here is CASSVAPGLRGDETQYF. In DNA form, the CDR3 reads TGTGCCAGCAGCGTAGCCCCGGGACTCAGGGGGGATGAGACCCAGTACTTC.

The chain's CDR3 is CASSGGQGAHQPQHF. DNA for the CDR3: TGTGCCAGCAGTGGGGGACAGGGGGCCCATCAGCCCCAGCATTTT. This sequence joins TRBV2 and TRBJ1-5; 12 bases line up with TRBD1. This CDR3 spans 15 amino acids. CDR1 and CDR2 (germline): SNHLY, FYNNEI. The J segment lost 5 bases and the V segment lost 4 bases, leaving 3 bases of the junction unmatched.

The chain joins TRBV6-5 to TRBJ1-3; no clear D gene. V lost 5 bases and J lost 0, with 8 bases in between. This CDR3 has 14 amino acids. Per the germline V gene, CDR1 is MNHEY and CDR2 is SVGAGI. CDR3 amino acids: CASSPTSSGNTIYF. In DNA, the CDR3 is TGTGCCAGCAGTCCCACGAGCTCTGGAAACACCATATATTTT.

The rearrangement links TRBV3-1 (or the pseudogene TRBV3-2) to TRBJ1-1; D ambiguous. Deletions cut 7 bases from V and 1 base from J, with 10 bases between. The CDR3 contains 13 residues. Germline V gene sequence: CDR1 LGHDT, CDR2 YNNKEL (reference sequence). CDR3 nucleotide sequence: TGTGCCAGCACCCGCACGAGGAACACTGAAGCTTTCTTT. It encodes CASTRTRNTEAFF.

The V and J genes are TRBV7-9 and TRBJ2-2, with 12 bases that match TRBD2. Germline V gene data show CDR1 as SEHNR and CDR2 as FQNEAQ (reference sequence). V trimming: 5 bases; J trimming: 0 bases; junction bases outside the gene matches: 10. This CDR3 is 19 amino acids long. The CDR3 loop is CASSPRLAGDAANTGELFF. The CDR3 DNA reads TGTGCCAGCAGCCCTCGACTAGCGGGGGACGCCGCGAACACCGGGGAGCTGTTTTTT.

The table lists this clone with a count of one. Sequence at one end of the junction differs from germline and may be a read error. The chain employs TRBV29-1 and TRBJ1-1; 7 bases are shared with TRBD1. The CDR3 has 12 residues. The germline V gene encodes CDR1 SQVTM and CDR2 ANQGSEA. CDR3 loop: CSVGARGTEAFF. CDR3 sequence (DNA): TGCAGTGTTGGTGCCAGGGGGACTGAAGCTTTCTTT.

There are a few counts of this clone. Here the CDR3 reads CASSFQGAGQSLHF. The CDR3 DNA follows: TGTGCCAGCAGCTTCCAGGGGGCTGGGCAATCCCTCCACTTT. The genes are TRBV11-2 and TRBJ1-6; 8 bases fit TRBD1. Germline V gives CDR1 SGHAT, CDR2 FQNNGV. V shed 3 bases, J shed 14 bases, and the junction held 9 bases outside the gene matches. The CDR3 is 14 residues long.

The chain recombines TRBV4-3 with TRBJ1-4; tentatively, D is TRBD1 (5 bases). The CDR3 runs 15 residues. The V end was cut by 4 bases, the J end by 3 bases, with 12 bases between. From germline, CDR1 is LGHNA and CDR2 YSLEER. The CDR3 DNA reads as TGCGCCAGCAGCCTCGCTCCAGGGTCTAATGAAAAACTGTTTTTT. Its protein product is CASSLAPGSNEKLFF.

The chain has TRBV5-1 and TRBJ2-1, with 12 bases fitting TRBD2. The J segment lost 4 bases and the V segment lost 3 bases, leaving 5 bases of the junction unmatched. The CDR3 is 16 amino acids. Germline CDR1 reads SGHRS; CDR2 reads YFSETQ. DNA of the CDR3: TGCGCCAGCAGCTCGATACTAGCGGGAGGTTACAATGAGCAGTTCTTC. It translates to CASSSILAGGYNEQFF.

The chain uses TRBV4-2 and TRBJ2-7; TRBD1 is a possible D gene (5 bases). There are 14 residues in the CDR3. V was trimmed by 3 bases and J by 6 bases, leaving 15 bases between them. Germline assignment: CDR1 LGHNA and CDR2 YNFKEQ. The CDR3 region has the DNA TGTGCCAGCAGCCAGGCAGGGCGCAATAGCGAGCAGTACTTC. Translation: CASSQAGRNSEQYF.

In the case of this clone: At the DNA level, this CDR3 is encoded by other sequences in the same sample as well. The CDR3 DNA is TGTGCCAGCAGCTCCCGGACAGGGGACTATGGCTACACCTTC. This sequence encodes CASSSRTGDYGYTF. The V call is TRBV7-2, the J call TRBJ1-2; 9 bases line up with TRBD1. J was trimmed by 3 bases and V by 4 bases; bases with no gene match: 3. CDR1 and CDR2 (germline): SGHTA, FQGNSA. The CDR3 loop spans 14 amino acids.

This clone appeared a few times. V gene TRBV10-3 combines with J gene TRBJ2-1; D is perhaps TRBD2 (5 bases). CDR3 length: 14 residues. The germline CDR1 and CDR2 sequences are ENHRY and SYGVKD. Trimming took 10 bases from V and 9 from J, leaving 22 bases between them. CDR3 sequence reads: CATEGYGVKAEQFF. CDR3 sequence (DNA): TGTGCCACCGAGGGTTATGGGGTTAAGGCTGAGCAGTTCTTC.

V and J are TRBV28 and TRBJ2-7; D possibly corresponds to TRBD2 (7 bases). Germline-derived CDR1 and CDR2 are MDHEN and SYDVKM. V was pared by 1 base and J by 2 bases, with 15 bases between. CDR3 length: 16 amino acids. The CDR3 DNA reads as TGTGCCAGCAGTTTATTCCCCGGGGGGCCTACCTACGAGCAGTACTTC. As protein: CASSLFPGGPTYEQYF.

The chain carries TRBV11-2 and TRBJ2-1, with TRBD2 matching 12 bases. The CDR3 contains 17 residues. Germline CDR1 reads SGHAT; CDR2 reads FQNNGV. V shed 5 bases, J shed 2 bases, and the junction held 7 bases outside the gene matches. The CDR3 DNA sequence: TGTGCCAGCAGCCCGTGGACTAGCGGGGTCACCTACAATGAGCAGTTCTTC. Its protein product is CASSPWTSGVTYNEQFF.

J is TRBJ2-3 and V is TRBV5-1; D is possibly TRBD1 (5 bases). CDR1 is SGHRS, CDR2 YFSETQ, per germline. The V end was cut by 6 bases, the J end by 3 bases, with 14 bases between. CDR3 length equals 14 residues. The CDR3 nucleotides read TGCGCCAGCACCAGACAGAGTGGAACAGATACGCAGTATTTT. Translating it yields CASTRQSGTDTQYF.

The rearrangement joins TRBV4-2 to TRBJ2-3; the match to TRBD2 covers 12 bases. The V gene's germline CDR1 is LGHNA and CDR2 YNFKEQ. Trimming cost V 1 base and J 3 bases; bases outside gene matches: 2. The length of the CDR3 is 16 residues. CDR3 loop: CASSQALAGGTDTQYF. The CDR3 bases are TGTGCCAGCAGCCAAGCCCTAGCGGGGGGGACAGATACGCAGTATTTT.

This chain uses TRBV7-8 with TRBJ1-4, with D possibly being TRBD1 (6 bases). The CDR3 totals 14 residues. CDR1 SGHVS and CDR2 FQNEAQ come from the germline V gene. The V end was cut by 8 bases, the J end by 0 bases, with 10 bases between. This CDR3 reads CASRRTATNEKLFF. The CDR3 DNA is TGTGCCAGCCGGCGGACAGCAACTAATGAAAAACTGTTTTTT.

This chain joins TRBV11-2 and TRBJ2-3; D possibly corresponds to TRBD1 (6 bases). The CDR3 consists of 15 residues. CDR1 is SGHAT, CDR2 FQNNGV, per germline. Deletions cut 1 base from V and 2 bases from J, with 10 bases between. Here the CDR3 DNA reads TGTGCCAGCAGCTTAGTCCCAGGGGTCACAGATACGCAGTATTTT. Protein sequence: CASSLVPGVTDTQYF. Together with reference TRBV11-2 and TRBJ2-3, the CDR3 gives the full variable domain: EAGVAQSPRYKIIEKRQSVAFWCNPISGHATLYWYQQILGQGPKLLIQFQNNGVVDDSQLPKDRFSAERLKGVDSTLKIQPAKLEDSAVYLCASSLVPGVTDTQYFGPGTRLTVL.